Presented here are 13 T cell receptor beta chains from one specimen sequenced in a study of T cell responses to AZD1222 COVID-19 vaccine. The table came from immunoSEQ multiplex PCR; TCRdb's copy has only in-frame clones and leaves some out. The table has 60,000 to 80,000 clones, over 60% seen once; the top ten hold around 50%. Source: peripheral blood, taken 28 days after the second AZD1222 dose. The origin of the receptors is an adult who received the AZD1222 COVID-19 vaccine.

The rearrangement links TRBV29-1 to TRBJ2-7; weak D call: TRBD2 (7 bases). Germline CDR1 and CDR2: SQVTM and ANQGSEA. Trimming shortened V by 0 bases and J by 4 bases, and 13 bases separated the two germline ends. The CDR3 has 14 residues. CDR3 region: CSVEEAGAEYEQYF. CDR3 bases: TGCAGCGTTGAAGAGGCGGGGGCGGAGTACGAGCAGTACTTC.

CDR3 DNA sequence: TGTGCCAGCAGTTTGACAGGGGAAGCTTACGAGCAGTACTTC. Translated, it gives CASSLTGEAYEQYF. This chain uses TRBV28 with TRBJ2-7, with 8 bases that match TRBD1. Germline CDR1 is MDHEN and CDR2 is SYDVKM. The CDR3 runs 14 residues. J was trimmed by 4 bases and V by 3 bases; bases with no gene match: 5.

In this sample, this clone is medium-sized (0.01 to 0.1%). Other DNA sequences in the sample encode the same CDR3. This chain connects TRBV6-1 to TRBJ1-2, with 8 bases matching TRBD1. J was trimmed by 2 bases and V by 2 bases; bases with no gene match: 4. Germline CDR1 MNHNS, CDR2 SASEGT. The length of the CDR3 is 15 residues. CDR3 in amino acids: CASSEWTGSNYGYTF. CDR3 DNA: TGTGCCAGCAGTGAATGGACAGGGTCCAACTATGGCTACACCTTC.

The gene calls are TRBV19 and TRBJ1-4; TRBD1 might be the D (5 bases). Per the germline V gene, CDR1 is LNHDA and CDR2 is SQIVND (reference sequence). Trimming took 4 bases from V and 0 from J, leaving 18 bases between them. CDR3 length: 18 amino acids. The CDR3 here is CASSRPTGTPATNEKLFF. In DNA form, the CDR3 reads TGTGCCAGTAGTAGACCCACAGGCACACCTGCAACTAATGAAAAACTGTTTTTT.

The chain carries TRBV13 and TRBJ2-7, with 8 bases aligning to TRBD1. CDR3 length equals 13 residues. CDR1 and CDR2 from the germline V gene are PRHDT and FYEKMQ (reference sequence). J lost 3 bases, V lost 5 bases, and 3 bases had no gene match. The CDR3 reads CASSTGQDYEQYF. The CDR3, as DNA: TGTGCCAGCAGCACGGGACAGGACTACGAGCAGTACTTC.

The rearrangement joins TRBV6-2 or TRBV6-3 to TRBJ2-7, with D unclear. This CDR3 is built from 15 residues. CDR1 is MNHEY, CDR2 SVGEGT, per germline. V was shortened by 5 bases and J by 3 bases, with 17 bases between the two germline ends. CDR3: CASSRPAPPDYEQYF. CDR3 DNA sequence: TGTGCCAGCAGTCGCCCCGCGCCCCCCGACTACGAGCAGTACTTC.

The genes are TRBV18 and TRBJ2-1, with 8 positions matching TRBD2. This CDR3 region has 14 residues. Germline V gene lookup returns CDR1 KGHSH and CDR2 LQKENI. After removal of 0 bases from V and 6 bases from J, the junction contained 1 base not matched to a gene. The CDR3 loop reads CASSPPTSGNEQFF. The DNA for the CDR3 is TGTGCCAGCTCACCACCTACTAGCGGCAATGAGCAGTTCTTC.

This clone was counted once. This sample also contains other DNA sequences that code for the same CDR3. In DNA, the CDR3 is TGTGCCAGCAGCTTAGGCACAGATACGCAGTATTTT. The encoded protein is CASSLGTDTQYF. V and J are TRBV7-9 and TRBJ2-3; no firm D call. The CDR3 loop spans 12 amino acids. Germline V lookup: CDR1 SEHNR, CDR2 FQNEAQ (reference sequence). Trimming pared 1 base from V and 1 base from J, leaving 0 bases between.

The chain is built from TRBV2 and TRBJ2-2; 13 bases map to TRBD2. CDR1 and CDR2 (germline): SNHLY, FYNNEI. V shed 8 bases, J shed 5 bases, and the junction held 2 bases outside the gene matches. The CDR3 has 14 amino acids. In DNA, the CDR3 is TGTGCCAGCGGACTAGCGGGAGAAACCGGGGAGCTGTTTTTT. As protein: CASGLAGETGELFF. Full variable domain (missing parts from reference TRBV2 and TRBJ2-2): EPEVTQTPSHQVTQMGQEVILRCVPISNHLYFYWYRQILGQKVEFLVSFYNNEISEKSEIFDDQFSVERPDGSNFTLKIRSTKLEDSAMYFCASGLAGETGELFFGEGSRLTVL.

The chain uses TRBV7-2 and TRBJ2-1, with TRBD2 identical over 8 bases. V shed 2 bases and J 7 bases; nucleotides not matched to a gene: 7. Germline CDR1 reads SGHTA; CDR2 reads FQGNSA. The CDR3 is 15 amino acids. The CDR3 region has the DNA TGTGCCAGCAGCTTACCCGGACTAGCTGCAAATGAGCAGTTCTTC. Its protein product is CASSLPGLAANEQFF.

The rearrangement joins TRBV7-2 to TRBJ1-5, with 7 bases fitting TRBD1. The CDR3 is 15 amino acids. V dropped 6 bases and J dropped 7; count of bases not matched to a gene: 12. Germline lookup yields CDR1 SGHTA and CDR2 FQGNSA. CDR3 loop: CASSPTTGEGQPQHF. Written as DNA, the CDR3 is TGTGCCAGCAGTCCTACCACAGGGGAGGGACAGCCCCAGCATTTT. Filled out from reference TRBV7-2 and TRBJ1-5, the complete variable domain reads GAGVSQSPSNKVTEKGKDVELRCDPISGHTALYWYRQSLGQGLEFLIYFQGNSAPDKSGLPSDRFSAERTGGSVSTLTIQRTQQEDSAVYLCASSPTTGEGQPQHFGDGTRLSIL.

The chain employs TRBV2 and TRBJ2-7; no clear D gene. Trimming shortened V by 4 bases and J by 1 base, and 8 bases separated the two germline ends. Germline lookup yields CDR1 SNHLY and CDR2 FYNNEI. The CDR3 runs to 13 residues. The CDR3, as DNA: TGTGCCAGCAGTGTCGCACAGTCCTACGAGCAGTACTTC. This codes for CASSVAQSYEQYF.

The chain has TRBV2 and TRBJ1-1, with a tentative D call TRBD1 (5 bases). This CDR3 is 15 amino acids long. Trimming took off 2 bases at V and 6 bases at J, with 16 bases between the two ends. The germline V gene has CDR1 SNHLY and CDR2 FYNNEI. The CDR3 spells CASSELGPGLSEAFF. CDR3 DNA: TGTGCCAGCAGTGAACTAGGACCAGGGCTATCTGAAGCTTTCTTT.